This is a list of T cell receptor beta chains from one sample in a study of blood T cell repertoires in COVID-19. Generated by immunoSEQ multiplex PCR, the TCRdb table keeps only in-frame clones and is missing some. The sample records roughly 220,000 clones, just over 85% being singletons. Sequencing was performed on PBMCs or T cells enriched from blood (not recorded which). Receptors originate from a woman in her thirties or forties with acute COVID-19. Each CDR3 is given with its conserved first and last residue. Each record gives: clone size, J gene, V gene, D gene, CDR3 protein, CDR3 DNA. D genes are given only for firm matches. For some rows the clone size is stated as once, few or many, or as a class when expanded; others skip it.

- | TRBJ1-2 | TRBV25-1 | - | CASSKGSNYGYTF | TGTGCCAGCAGTAAGGGGTCTAACTATGGCTACACCTTC
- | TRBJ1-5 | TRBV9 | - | CASSPRYNQPQHF | TGTGCCAGCAGCCCACGGTATAATCAGCCCCAGCATTTT
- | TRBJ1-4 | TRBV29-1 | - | CSVTYEREKLFF | TGCAGCGTTACGTATGAGAGGGAAAAACTGTTTTTT
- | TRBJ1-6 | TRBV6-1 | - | CASSELRLSSPLHF | TGTGCCAGCAGTGAATTGAGGCTAAGTTCACCCCTCCACTTT
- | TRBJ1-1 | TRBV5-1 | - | CASSTPIQDSNTEAFF | TGCGCCAGCAGCACCCCGATCCAGGACAGTAACACTGAAGCTTTCTTT
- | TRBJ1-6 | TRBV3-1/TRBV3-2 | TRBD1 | CASSQDIRRGRVGSPLHF | TGTGCCAGCAGCCAAGATATAAGAAGGGGGCGAGTGGGATCACCCCTCCACTTT
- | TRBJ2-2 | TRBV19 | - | CASSIGSGFTGELFF | TGTGCCAGTAGTATAGGGTCAGGTTTCACCGGGGAGCTGTTTTTT
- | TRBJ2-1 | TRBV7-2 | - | CASSLVFGGHNEQFF | TGTGCCAGCAGCTTAGTATTTGGGGGCCATAATGAGCAGTTCTTC
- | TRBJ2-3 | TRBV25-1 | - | CASSDGLRRGTSTDTQYF | TGTGCCAGCAGTGACGGTCTACGCAGAGGAACTAGCACAGATACGCAGTATTTT
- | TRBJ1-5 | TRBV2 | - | CASSEGPPTSNQPQHF | TGTGCCAGCAGTGAGGGCCCTCCGACCAGCAATCAGCCCCAGCATTTT
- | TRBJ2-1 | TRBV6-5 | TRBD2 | CASSRTSGGVNEQFF | TGTGCCAGCAGTCGGACTAGCGGGGGGGTCAATGAGCAGTTCTTC
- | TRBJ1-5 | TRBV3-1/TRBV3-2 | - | CASSFSGLGGQPQHF | TGTGCCAGCAGCTTCTCGGGGCTGGGGGGTCAGCCCCAGCATTTT
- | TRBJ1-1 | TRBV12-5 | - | CASGLVLDPGSTEAFF | TGTGCTAGTGGTTTGGTACTTGACCCGGGGAGCACTGAAGCTTTCTTT
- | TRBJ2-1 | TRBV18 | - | CASSPGGPVNEQFF | TGTGCCAGCTCACCGGGGGGACCGGTCAATGAGCAGTTCTTC
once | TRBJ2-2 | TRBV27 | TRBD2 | CASSLRAGGLTGELFF | TGTGCCAGCAGCCTACGGGCGGGGGGTCTCACCGGGGAGCTGTTTTTT
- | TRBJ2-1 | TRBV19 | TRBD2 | CASSIVGRGGVNEQFF | TGTGCCAGTAGTATAGTCGGGCGGGGGGGCGTAAATGAGCAGTTCTTC
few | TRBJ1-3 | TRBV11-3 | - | CASSLTAGASGNTIYF | TGTGCCAGCAGCCTAACGGCAGGTGCCTCTGGAAACACCATATATTTT
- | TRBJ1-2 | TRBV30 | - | CAWSVRQDYGYTF | TGTGCCTGGAGTGTGCGACAGGACTATGGCTACACCTTC
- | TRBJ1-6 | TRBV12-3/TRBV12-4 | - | CASSQTTVGLHF | TGTGCCAGCAGTCAGACGACAGTCGGCCTCCACTTT
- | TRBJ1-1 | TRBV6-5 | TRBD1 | CASSRKTQGDTEAFF | TGTGCCAGCAGTCGTAAGACACAGGGGGACACTGAAGCTTTCTTT
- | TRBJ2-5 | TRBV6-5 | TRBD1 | CASSSRDRDPETQYF | TGTGCCAGCAGTTCCCGGGACAGGGATCCAGAGACCCAGTACTTC
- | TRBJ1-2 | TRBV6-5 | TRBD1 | CASSYRDRAYGYTF | TGTGCCAGCAGTTATAGGGACAGGGCCTATGGCTACACCTTC
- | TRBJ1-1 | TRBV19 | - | CASSLGLMNTEAFF | TGTGCCAGTAGTTTGGGACTTATGAACACTGAAGCTTTCTTT
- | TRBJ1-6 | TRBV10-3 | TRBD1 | CAIPGQGNSPLHF | TGTGCCATCCCGGGACAGGGGAATTCACCCCTCCACTTT
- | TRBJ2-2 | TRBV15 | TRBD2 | CATSDSGGESFGELFF | TGTGCCACCAGCGATAGCGGGGGGGAATCGTTCGGGGAGCTGTTTTTT
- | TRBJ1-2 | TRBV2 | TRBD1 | CASSPKPGTGNGYTF | TGTGCCAGCAGCCCAAAACCGGGGACAGGGAATGGCTACACCTTC
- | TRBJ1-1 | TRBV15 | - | CATSRDRRTGGTKNTEAFF | TGTGCCACCAGCAGAGACCGGAGGACGGGGGGGACGAAGAACACTGAAGCTTTCTTT
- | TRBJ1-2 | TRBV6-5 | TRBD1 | CASSYSFDRANYGYTF | TGTGCCAGCAGTTACTCGTTTGACAGGGCTAACTATGGCTACACCTTC
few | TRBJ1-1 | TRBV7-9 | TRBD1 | CASSSRDRGRPEAFF | TGTGCCAGCAGTTCCCGGGACAGGGGTCGTCCTGAAGCTTTCTTT
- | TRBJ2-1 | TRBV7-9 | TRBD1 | CASRHPLRGRRNEQFF | TGTGCCAGCAGACACCCTCTCAGGGGGCGCCGTAATGAGCAGTTCTTC
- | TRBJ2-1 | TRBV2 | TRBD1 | CASSTGGYNEQFF | TGTGCCAGCAGCACAGGGGGGTACAATGAGCAGTTCTTC
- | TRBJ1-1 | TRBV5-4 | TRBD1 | CASSLTGGNTEAFF | TGTGCCAGCAGCCTAACAGGGGGCAACACTGAAGCTTTCTTT
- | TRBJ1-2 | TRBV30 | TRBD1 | CAWSLPGKGAKTVGYTF | TGTGCCTGGAGCCTTCCAGGCAAGGGGGCCAAGACTGTCGGCTACACCTTC
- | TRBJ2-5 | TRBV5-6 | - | CASSSYRGGETQYF | TGTGCCAGCAGCTCCTACAGGGGGGGAGAGACCCAGTACTTC
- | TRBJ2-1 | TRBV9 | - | CASSVANEQFF | TGTGCCAGCAGCGTAGCTAATGAGCAGTTCTTC
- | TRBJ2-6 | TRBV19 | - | CASSESSGANVLTF | TGTGCCAGTAGCGAGAGCTCTGGGGCCAACGTCCTGACTTTC
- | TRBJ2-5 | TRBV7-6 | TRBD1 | CASSRAPTGSQETQYF | TGTGCCAGCAGCCGAGCCCCGACAGGGAGCCAAGAGACCCAGTACTTC
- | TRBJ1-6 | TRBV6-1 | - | CASSDVPPGSPLHF | TGTGCCAGCAGTGATGTGCCCCCGGGTTCACCCCTCCACTTT
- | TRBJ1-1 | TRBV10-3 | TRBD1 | CAIGDRDRGLEAFF | TGTGCCATAGGGGACCGGGACAGGGGGCTAGAAGCTTTCTTT
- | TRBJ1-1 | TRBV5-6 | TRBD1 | CASSATGDGNTEAFF | TGTGCCAGCAGTGCAACAGGGGACGGCAACACTGAAGCTTTCTTT
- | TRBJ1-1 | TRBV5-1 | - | CASSLNQPGAEAFF | TGCGCCAGCAGCTTGAACCAACCAGGGGCTGAAGCTTTCTTT
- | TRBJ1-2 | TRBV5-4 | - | CASSFFVEPGYTF | TGTGCCAGCAGCTTTTTCGTGGAGCCTGGCTACACCTTC
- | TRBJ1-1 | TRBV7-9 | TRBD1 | CASSPDRGANTEAFF | TGTGCCAGCAGCCCTGACAGGGGGGCGAACACTGAAGCTTTCTTT
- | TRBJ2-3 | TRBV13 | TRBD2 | CASSPGGGGAVTDTQYF | TGTGCCAGCAGCCCCGGGGGCGGGGGGGCCGTAACAGATACGCAGTATTTT
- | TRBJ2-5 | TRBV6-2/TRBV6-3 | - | CASSYFIRDSTQTQYF | TGTGCCAGCAGTTACTTTATTAGAGACAGTACTCAGACCCAGTACTTC
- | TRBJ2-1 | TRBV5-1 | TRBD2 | CASSRGLAGGRVNNEQFF | TGCGCCAGCAGCAGGGGACTAGCGGGGGGGCGTGTGAACAATGAGCAGTTCTTC
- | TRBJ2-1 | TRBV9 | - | CASSAEAEPFNEQFF | TGTGCCAGCAGTGCGGAGGCTGAACCCTTCAATGAGCAGTTCTTC
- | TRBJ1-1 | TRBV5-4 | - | CASSYGHNTEAFF | TGTGCCAGCAGCTATGGACACAACACTGAAGCTTTCTTT
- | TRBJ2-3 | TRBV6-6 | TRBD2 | CASSPSYGSGGRTDTQYF | TGTGCCAGCAGTCCAAGCTATGGGAGCGGGGGCCGCACAGATACGCAGTATTTT
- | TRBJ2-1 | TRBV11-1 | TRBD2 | CASSLAGLKNEQFF | TGTGCCAGCAGCTTAGCGGGACTAAAAAATGAGCAGTTCTTC